This TCR beta chain was identified in a study of blood T cell repertoires in COVID-19 (dated by TCRdb to 2019 to 2021). In the study overall: Collaborator samples came from the United States, Italy and Spain and covered acute and convalescent phases of COVID-19. The samples were drawn from the first 160 participants of the ongoing ImmuneRACE study and from over 950 subjects provided by 6 global collaborators. The material from the prospective study consisted of cDNA or gDNA derived from T cells, B-cell-depleted T cells, or PBMCs. Sample metadata almost always included a de-identified subject ID, COVID-19 status, age in years and sex. A freely available public database, intended as a resource for researchers studying the immune response to SARS-CoV-2, is where the repertoires were released. Where HLA class I and class II types were available, the types were taken from metadata supplied by the sample provider, not from assay-based typing. Deeply sampled blood TCRbeta repertoires from subjects exposed to, actively infected with, or recovered from COVID-19 were included in the dataset. Study-wide conclusions, independent of this receptor: Clinical and demographic metadata were provided uncurated, with the amount varying by source and participant.

In the case of this clone: It has no known antigen specificity. No qualities accompany the bases; no much larger clone lies one base away.

TCRbeta CDR3 regions were amplified from genomic DNA using the immunoSEQ Assay, a bias-controlled multiplex PCR. Regarding the original processing steps: Within the assay, amplification of reference gene primers was used to estimate how many nucleated cells each sample contained. To quantify the absolute abundance of each unique TCRbeta CDR3 rearrangement, sequence reads were collapsed and filtered. For each sample, productive Simpson clonality was calculated as the square root of Simpson's diversity index across productive rearrangements. The table comes from immuneACCESS by way of TCRdb, which keeps in-frame sequences with V and J called. Part of the clones is missing from these tables; in studies checked, under half for an unresolved V gene and the rest for unknown reasons. The V and J calls and clone size come from that table; D and trimming were worked out from the DNA. In all, the sample holds 140,000 to 150,000 clones, and roughly 87% of those were seen once. The ten most abundant clones make up roughly 1.6% of the sample.

V is reduced by 2 bases and J by 6 bases, leaving a spacing of 12 bases between them. The CDR3 contains 14 residues, cysteine and phenylalanine counted. The only DNA kept is the CDR3, 42 bases in frame from the first base. The germline V gene supplies CDR1 SGDLS and CDR2 YYNGEE. Collaborating institutions collected whole blood in K2EDTA tubes following their own protocols. For TCRbeta analysis, collaborators shipped samples as frozen whole blood, isolated PBMCs, or DNA extracted from either of those sample types. The sequence came from a human donor in a cohort sampled during active COVID-19. The chain is assembled from TRBV9 and TRBJ1-3; the D gene is unclear. Sequenced: peripheral blood. The CDR3 here reads CASSVTREVNTIYF. The DNA sequence is TGTGCCAGCAGCGTGACGAGGGAGGTAAACACCATATATTTT.